A selection of T cell receptor beta chains follows, all from one sample in a study of beta chain features in type 1 diabetes. Sequenced by immunoSEQ multiplex PCR; TCRdb stores in-frame clones only, minus some. The sample contains 35,000 to 45,000 clones, approximately 60% of which appear only once. The sequencing input was Tregs from blood. The receptor source for this set is a man aged 25-45 years with type 1 diabetes. Some clones in this sample may be carry-over from other donors' samples. Both conserved end residues are part of each CDR3. D genes are given only for firm matches. Size is stated for part of the rows, as once, few or many counts, or as a class when the clone is expanded.

V gene	J gene	D gene	clone size	CDR3 DNA	CDR3 protein
TRBV23-1	TRBJ1-4	TRBD1	NA	TGCGCCAGCAGTCTGAGGACAGGGCGGGATGAAAAACTGTTTTTT	CASSLRTGRDEKLFF
TRBV4-3	TRBJ1-2	TRBD1	NA	TGCGCCAGCAGCCGCCAAAGGGACAGAGGCTATGGCTACACCTTC	CASSRQRDRGYGYTF
TRBV10-3	TRBJ1-2	NA	few	TGTGCCATCAGTGAGAGTCCAGACTATGGCTACACCTTC	CAISESPDYGYTF
TRBV28	TRBJ2-3	TRBD1	NA	TGTGCCAGCATTCTGCGGACAGGGACAGATACGCAGTATTTT	CASILRTGTDTQYF
TRBV10-2	TRBJ2-7	NA	NA	TGCGCCAGCAGCGGGGGGGGACAGGGCTACGAGCAGTACTTC	CASSGGGQGYEQYF
TRBV6-1	TRBJ1-1	NA	NA	TGTGCCAGCAGTATTTACAGGGTGGGTGAAGCTTTCTTT	CASSIYRVGEAFF
TRBV19	TRBJ1-2	NA	few	TGTGCCAGTAGTATAGATTCGGGAAACTATGGCTACACCTTC	CASSIDSGNYGYTF
TRBV7-6	TRBJ1-4	TRBD1	NA	TGTGCCAGCAGCTTAACTACAGGGGAGGAAAAACTGTTTTTT	CASSLTTGEEKLFF
TRBV2	TRBJ2-2	TRBD1	NA	TGTGCCAGCAGGAGGGCAGGGGGCGCGACCGGGGAGCTGTTTTTT	CASRRAGGATGELFF
TRBV7-9	TRBJ1-1	NA	NA	TGTGCCAGCAGCCTGGACAGAGGCACTGAAGCTTTCTTT	CASSLDRGTEAFF
TRBV18	TRBJ1-2	NA	NA	TGTGCCAGCTCACGTTCTTTCCTGGAGTATGAAAACTATGGCTACACCTTC	CASSRSFLEYENYGYTF
TRBV7-3	TRBJ2-2	NA	NA	TGTGCCAGCAGCTTAAGAGTAGGGACACAGAACACCGGGGAGCTGTTTTTT	CASSLRVGTQNTGELFF
TRBV18	TRBJ1-3	TRBD1	few	TGTGCCAGCTCACCACCGTACGGCGGAGGGGGCACCTCTGGAAACACCATATATTTT	CASSPPYGGGGTSGNTIYF
TRBV2	TRBJ2-2	NA	NA	TGTGCCAGCACCCCCCAGGGCACCGGGGAGCTGTTTTTT	CASTPQGTGELFF
TRBV28	TRBJ1-2	TRBD1	NA	TGTGCCAGCAGTTCCCCGGGACAGGGCGAGAACTATGGCTACACCTTC	CASSSPGQGENYGYTF
TRBV6-6	TRBJ2-7	TRBD1	NA	TGTGCCAGCAGTTATACAGGGGGAGAGGACGAGCAGTACTTC	CASSYTGGEDEQYF
TRBV5-5	TRBJ2-3	NA	few	TGTGCCAGCACGGGGGGCCACAGCACAGATACGCAGTATTTT	CASTGGHSTDTQYF
TRBV25-1	TRBJ2-1	TRBD2	NA	TGTGCCAGCAGTGATGGGGTACGGAGCGGGAGAGGTGAGCAGTTCTTC	CASSDGVRSGRGEQFF
TRBV6-6	TRBJ2-7	NA	NA	TGTGCCAGTAGGCGGGTAGCCGAGCAGTACTTC	CASRRVAEQYF
TRBV29-1	TRBJ2-3	TRBD2	NA	TGCAGCGTTGGTGGCCTAGCGGGAGAAAGCACAGATACGCAGTATTTT	CSVGGLAGESTDTQYF
TRBV10-3	TRBJ1-5	NA	NA	TGTGCCATCAGTGAGTCGACTTGGGATCAGCCCCAGCATTTT	CAISESTWDQPQHF
TRBV7-3	TRBJ1-1	TRBD1	NA	TGTGCCAGCAGCCAGGGGGCGTCGAACACTGAAGCTTTCTTT	CASSQGASNTEAFF